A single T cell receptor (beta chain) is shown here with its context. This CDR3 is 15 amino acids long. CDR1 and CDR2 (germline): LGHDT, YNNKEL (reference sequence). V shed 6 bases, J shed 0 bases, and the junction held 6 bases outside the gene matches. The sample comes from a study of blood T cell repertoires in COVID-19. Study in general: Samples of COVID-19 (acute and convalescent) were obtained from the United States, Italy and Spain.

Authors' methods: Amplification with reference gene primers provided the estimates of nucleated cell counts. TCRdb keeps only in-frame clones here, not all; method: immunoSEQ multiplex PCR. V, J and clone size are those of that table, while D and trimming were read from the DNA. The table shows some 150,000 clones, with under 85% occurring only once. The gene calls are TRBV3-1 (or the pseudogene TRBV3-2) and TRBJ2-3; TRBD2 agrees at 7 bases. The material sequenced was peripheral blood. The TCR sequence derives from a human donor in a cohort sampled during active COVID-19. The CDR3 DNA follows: TGTGCCAGCAGTCCACCTAGCGGAAGCACAGATACGCAGTATTTT. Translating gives CASSPPSGSTDTQYF.